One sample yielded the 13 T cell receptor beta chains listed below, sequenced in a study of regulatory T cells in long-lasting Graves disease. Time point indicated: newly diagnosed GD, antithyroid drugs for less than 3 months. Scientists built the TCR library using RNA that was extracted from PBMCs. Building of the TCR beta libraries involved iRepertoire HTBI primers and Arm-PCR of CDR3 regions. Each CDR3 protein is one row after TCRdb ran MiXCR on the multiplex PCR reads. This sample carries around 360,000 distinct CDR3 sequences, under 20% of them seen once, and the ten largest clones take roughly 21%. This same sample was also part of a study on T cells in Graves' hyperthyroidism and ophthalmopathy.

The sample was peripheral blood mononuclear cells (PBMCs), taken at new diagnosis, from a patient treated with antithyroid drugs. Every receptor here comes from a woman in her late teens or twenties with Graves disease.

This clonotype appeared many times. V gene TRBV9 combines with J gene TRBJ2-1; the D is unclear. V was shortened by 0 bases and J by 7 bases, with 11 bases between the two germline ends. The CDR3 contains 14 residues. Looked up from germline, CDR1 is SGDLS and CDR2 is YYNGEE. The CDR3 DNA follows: TGTGCCAGCAGCGTAGTAGACATCATAAATGAGCAGTTCTTC. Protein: CASSVVDIINEQFF.

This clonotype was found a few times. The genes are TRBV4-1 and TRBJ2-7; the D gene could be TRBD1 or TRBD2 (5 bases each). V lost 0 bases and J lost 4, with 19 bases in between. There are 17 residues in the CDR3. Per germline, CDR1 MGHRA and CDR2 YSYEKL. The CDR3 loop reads CASSQDLQGRLVYEQYF. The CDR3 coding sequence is TGCGCCAGCAGCCAAGATCTCCAGGGACGGTTGGTTTACGAGCAGTACTTC.

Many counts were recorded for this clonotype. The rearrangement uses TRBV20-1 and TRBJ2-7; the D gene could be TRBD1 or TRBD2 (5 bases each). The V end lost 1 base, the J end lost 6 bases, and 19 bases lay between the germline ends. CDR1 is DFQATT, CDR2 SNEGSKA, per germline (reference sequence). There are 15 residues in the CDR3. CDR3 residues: CSARGGTLLRGEQYF. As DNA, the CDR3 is TGCAGTGCTAGAGGAGGGACCCTCTTAAGGGGCGAGCAGTACTTC.

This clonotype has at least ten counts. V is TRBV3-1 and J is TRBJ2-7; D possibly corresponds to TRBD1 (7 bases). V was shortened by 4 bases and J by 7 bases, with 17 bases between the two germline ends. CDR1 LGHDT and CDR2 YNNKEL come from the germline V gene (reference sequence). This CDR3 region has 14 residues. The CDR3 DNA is TGTGCCAGCAGCCTTGGACAGGCCGGGGGAGAGCAGTACTTC. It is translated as CASSLGQAGGEQYF.

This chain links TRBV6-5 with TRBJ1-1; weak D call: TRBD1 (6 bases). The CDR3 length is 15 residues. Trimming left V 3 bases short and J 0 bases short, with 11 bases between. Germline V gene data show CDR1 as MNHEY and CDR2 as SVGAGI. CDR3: CASSYLGGVNTEAFF. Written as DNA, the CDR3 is TGTGCCAGCAGTTATCTGGGGGGCGTGAACACTGAAGCTTTCTTT.

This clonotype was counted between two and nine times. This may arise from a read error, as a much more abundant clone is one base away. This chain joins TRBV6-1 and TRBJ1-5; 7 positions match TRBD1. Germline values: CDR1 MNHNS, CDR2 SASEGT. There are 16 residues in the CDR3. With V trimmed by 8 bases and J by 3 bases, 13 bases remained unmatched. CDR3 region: CASDPGQIYDNQPQHF. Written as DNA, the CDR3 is TGTGCCAGCGACCCGGGACAGATCTATGACAATCAGCCCCAGCATTTT.

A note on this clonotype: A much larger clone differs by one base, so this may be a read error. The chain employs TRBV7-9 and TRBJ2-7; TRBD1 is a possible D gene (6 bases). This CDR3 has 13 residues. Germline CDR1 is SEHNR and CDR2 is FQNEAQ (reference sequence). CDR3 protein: CASGLGDKKAQYF. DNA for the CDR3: TGTGCCAGCGGCTTGGGGGACAAAAAGGCGCAGTACTTC.

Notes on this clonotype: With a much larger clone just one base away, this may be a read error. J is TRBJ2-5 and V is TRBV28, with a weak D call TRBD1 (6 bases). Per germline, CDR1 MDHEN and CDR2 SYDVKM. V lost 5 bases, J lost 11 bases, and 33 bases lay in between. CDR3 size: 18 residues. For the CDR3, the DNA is TGTGCCAGCAGTCCCGGGGCGTTGGGACACGGGTCGGGGTACGGGCAGTACTTC. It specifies CASSPGALGHGSGYGQYF.

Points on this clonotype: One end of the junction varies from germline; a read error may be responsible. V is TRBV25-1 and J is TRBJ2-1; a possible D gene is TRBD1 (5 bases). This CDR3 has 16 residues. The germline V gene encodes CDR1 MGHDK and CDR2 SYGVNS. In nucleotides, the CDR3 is TGTGTCAGCTCCCTCGGGCGTGCAGGGCCATACAATGAGCAGTTCTTC. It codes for CVSSLGRAGPYNEQFF.

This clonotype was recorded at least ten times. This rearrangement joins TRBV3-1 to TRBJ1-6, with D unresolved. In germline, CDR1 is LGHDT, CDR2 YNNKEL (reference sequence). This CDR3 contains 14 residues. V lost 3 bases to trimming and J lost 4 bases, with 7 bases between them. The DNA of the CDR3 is TGTGCCAGCAGCCAGGGCCAGTATAATTCACCCCTCCACTTT. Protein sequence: CASSQGQYNSPLHF.

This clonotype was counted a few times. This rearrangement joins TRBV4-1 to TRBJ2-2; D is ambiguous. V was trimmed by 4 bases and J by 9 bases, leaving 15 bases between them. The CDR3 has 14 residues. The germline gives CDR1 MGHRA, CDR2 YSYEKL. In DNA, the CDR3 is TGCGCCAGCAGCCTCCGCGGTAGCTTACGGGAGCTGTTTTTT. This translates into CASSLRGSLRELFF.

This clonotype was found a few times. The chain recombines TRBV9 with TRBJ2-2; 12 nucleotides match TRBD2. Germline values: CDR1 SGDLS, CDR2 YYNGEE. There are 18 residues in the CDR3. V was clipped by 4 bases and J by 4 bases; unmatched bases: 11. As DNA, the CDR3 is TGTGCCAGCAGCCATCAACCCCGACTAGCGGGAGTCACCGGGGAGCTGTTTTTT. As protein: CASSHQPRLAGVTGELFF.

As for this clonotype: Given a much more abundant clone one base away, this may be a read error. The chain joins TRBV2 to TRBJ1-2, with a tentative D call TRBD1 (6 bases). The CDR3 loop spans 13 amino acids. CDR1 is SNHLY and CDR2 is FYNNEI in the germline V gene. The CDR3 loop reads CTSTYQGNYGYTF. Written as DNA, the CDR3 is TGTACCAGCACCTACCAGGGGAACTATGGCTACACCTTC.